This T cell receptor beta chain was captured by sequencing in a study of regulatory T cells in long-lasting Graves disease. Whole-study results and caveats: Graves' patients with persistent disease showed TCR diversity lower than patients newly diagnosed. Study of thyroid tissue was not done, with only peripheral blood studied.

Time point described: newly diagnosed GD, antithyroid drugs for less than 3 months. PBMC-extracted RNA yielded the TCR library. From germline, CDR1 is SGHVS and CDR2 FQNEAQ. The ends lost 5 bases at V and 4 bases at J; junction bases unmatched: 12. The CDR3 consists of 16 residues. Concerning this clonotype: The antigen is not known.

Arm-PCR of CDR3 regions and iRepertoire HTBI primers were the basis on which TCR beta libraries were built. TCRdb redid the calling of the multiplex PCR reads with MiXCR, one entry per CDR3 protein. The sample consists of roughly 610,000 distinct CDR3 sequences, 15% to 20% of them appearing once. This sample was shared with a second study, whose subject was T cells in Graves' hyperthyroidism and ophthalmopathy. That paper adds: Diagnoses used clinical symptoms, serum thyroxine and TRAb, thyroid ultrasound and orbital computed tomography. The authors' 13 V-J model separated ophthalmopathy from stable hyperthyroidism.

The chain carries TRBV7-8 and TRBJ1-2; 8 nucleotides match TRBD1. The sequence came from a man between 18 and 35 years old with Graves disease. Sequencing was performed on peripheral blood mononuclear cells (PBMCs), taken at new diagnosis, from a patient treated with antithyroid drugs. The CDR3 is CASSRGSTGDFYGYTF. The CDR3 bases are TGTGCCAGCAGCCGCGGGTCGACAGGGGATTTCTATGGCTACACCTTC.